These 5 T cell receptor beta chains were sequenced from one sample in a study of tumor and adjacent non-tumor tissue in lung cancer (dated by TCRdb to the late 2010s). The library was obtained by multiplex PCR. The sample was run on an Illumina HiSeq 2500. TCRbeta libraries were constructed through three rounds of nested PCR with primers (Table S4) according to protocols modified from ARM-PCR. TCRdb took the public reads, trimmed them with fastp at Q25, ran MiXCR for clone calling and kept in-frame beta chains. Here each entry gathers all rows of one CDR3 protein and keeps the most common genes and DNA. The sample profile shows 100,000 or so distinct CDR3 sequences; 65% of them were found once. The leading ten clones occupy roughly 19% of the sample. RNA was isolated from bulk unsorted tissue, and RNA quality was assessed with a NanoDrop ND-1000 and an Agilent 2100. Normal lung samples were distant non-tumor tissue taken more than 3 cm from the tumor edge.

The sample comprised distant non-tumor lung tissue. The receptors stem from a man younger than 40 with non-small cell lung cancer.

The chain combines TRBV12-3 or TRBV12-4 with TRBJ2-1, with D possibly TRBD1 on 5 matching bases. This CDR3 has 15 residues. V was trimmed by 1 base and J by 6 bases, leaving 13 bases between them. This chain's CDR3 is CASSLGDRKSNEQFF. The CDR3 DNA reads TGTGCCAGCAGTTTAGGAGACAGAAAGTCCAATGAGCAGTTCTTC.

Comments on this clonotype: The junction shows a germline mismatch at one end, possibly a read error. The chain uses TRBV4-2 and TRBJ2-5; 9 bases line up with TRBD1. The germline CDR1 and CDR2 sequences are LGHNA and YNFKEQ. This CDR3 contains 16 residues. The CDR3 nucleotides read TGTGCCAGCAGCGATACCGGGACAGGGCTAACAGAGACCCATTACTTC. Amino acids: CASSDTGTGLTETHYF.

This clonotype turned up a few times. The J gene is TRBJ2-5, the V gene TRBV5-1; 8 positions match TRBD1. CDR3 length: 15 residues. Germline-derived CDR1 and CDR2 are SGHRS and YFSETQ. The V segment lost 4 bases and the J segment 4 bases; nucleotides outside the gene matches: 9. This CDR3 reads CASSAQTDRGETQYF. The DNA for the CDR3 is TGCGCCAGCAGCGCACAGACAGACAGGGGAGAGACCCAGTACTTC.

The chain is built from TRBV6-5 and TRBJ1-6; no clear D gene. The CDR3 is made up of 15 amino acids. Germline lookup yields CDR1 MNHEY and CDR2 SVGAGI. Deletions cut 5 bases from V and 13 bases from J, with 21 bases between. Here the CDR3 DNA reads TGTGCCAGCAGTCTCACAGAAGGAGCTTTAGCGCCCCTCCACTTT. This codes for CASSLTEGALAPLHF.

This chain joins TRBV29-1 and TRBJ1-2; D ambiguous. V was shortened by 2 bases and J by 8 bases, with 9 bases between the two germline ends. CDR1 SQVTM and CDR2 ANQGSEA come from the germline V gene. This CDR3 contains 11 residues. The CDR3 protein is CSVELGLGYTF. The CDR3 DNA follows: TGCAGCGTTGAACTGGGCCTGGGCTACACCTTC.